A single sample is the source of the 3 T cell receptor beta chains below, sequenced in a study of blood T cells in healthy people across ages. Primed by a sample-barcoded 5' primer and a J-beta primer mix, a second PCR proceeded for 7 to 11 cycles. TCRdb fed the 5' RACE reads into MiXCR, producing one record per CDR3 protein. The sample comprises 1.5 million to 2 million distinct CDR3 sequences, approximately 28% of which are singletons, and roughly 8% rests with the top ten. The sequenced sample consisted of blood. Receptor source: a woman in her thirties in good health.

This chain connects TRBV20-1 to TRBJ2-7, with D tentatively TRBD2 (6 bases). This CDR3 region has 14 residues. Germline V gene lookup returns CDR1 DFQATT and CDR2 SNEGSKA (reference sequence). With 5 bases removed from V and 2 bases from J, the gap between germline ends came to 16 bases. In DNA form, the CDR3 reads TGCAGTGCTGCCCGGAGGGAATTCCCCTACGAGCAGTACTTC. Translation: CSAARREFPYEQYF.

The sample holds a few counts of this clonotype. This chain connects TRBV15 to TRBJ2-3; D gene ambiguous. Germline V CDR1 and CDR2: LNHNV, YYDKDF (reference sequence). The CDR3 sequence is 14 residues long. V lost 1 base and J 2 bases, leaving 7 bases between the germline ends. CDR3 in amino acids: CATSRGLDTDTQYF. Here the CDR3 DNA reads TGTGCCACCAGCAGAGGACTCGACACAGATACGCAGTATTTT.

The V gene is TRBV9, the J gene TRBJ1-2; D gene uncertain. The V gene's germline CDR1 is SGDLS and CDR2 YYNGEE. V lost 0 bases, J lost 6 bases, and 9 bases lay in between. CDR3 size: 13 residues. CDR3 nucleotide sequence: TGTGCCAGCAGCGTAGGCCAATCGCATGGCTACACCTTC. It translates to CASSVGQSHGYTF. The full variable domain, in which reference TRBV9 and TRBJ1-2 provide the parts outside the CDR3, is DSGVTQTPKHLITATGQRVTLRCSPRSGDLSVYWYQQSLDQGLQFLIQYYNGEERAKGNILERFSAQQFPDLHSELNLSSLELGDSALYFCASSVGQSHGYTFGSGTRLTVV.